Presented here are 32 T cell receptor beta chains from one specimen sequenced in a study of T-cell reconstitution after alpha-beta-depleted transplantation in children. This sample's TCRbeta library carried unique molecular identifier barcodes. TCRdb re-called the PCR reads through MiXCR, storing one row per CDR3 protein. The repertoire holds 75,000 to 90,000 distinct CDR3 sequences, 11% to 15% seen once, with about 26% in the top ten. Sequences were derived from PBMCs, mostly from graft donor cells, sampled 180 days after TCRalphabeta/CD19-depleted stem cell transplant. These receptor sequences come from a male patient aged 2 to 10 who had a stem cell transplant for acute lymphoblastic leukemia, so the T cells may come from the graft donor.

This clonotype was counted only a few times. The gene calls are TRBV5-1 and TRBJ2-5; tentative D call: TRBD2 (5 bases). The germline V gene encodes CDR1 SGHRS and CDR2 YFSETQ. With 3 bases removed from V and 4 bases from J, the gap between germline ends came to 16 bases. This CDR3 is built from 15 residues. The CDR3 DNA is TGCGCCAGCAGCTCCCCGGACGGGGTGCCAGAGACCCAGTACTTC. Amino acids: CASSSPDGVPETQYF.

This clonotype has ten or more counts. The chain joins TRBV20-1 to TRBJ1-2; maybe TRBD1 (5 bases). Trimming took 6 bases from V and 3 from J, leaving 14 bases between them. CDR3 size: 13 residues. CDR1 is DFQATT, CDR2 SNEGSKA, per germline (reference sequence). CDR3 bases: TGCAGTGCCCAGGCAGGGATGGACTATGGCTACACCTTC. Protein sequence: CSAQAGMDYGYTF.

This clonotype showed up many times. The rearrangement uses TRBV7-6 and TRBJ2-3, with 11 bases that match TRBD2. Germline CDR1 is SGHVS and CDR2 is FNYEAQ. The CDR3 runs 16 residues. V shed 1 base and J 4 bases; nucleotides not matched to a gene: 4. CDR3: CASSLEGLAVSDTQYF. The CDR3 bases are TGTGCCAGCAGCTTAGAGGGACTAGCGGTTTCAGATACGCAGTATTTT.

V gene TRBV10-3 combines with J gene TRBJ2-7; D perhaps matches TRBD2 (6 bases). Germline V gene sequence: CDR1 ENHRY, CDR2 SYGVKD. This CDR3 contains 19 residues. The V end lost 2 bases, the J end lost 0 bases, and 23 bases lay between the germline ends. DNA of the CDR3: TGTGCCATCAGTGAGACCGGGGGTCAGAGCGCAGGGAGCTCCTACGAGCAGTACTTC. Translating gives CAISETGGQSAGSSYEQYF.

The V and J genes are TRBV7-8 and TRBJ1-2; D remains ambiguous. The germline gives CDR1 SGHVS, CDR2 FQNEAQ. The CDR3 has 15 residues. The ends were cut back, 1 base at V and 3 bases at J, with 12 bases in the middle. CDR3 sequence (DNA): TGTGCCAGCAGCTTAGGGCCAAGACCCTACTATGGCTACACCTTC. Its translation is CASSLGPRPYYGYTF. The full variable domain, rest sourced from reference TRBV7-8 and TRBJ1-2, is GAGVSQSPRYKVAKRGQDVALRCDPISGHVSLFWYQQALGQGPEFLTYFQNEAQLDKSGLPSDRFFAERPEGSVSTLKIQRTQQEDSAVYLCASSLGPRPYYGYTFGSGTRLTVV.

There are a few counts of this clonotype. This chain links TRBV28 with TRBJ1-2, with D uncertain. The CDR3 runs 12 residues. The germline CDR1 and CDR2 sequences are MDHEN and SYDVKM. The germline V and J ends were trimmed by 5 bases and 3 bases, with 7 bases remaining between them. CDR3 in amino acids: CASSVGDYGYTF. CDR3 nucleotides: TGTGCCAGCAGTGTCGGGGACTATGGCTACACCTTC.

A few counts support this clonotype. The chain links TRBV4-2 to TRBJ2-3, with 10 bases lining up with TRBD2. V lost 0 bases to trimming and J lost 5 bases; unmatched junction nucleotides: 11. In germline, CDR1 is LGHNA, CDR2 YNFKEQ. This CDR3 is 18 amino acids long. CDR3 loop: CASSQDGASGSQRDTQYF. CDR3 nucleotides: TGTGCCAGCAGCCAAGATGGGGCTAGCGGGAGCCAGAGAGATACGCAGTATTTT.

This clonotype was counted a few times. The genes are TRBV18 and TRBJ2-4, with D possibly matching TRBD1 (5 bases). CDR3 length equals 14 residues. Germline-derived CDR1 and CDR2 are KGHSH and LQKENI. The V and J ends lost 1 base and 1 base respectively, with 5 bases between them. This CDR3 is CASSPQGAKNIQYF. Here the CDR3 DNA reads TGTGCCAGCTCACCACAGGGGGCCAAAAACATTCAGTACTTC.

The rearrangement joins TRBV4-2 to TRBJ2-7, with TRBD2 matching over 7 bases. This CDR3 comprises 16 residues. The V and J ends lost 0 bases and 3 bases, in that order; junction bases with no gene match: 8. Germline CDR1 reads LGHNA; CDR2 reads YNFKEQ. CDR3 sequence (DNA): TGTGCCAGCAGCCAAGAGGTACAGCGGGAATGCTACGAGCAGTACTTC. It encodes CASSQEVQRECYEQYF.

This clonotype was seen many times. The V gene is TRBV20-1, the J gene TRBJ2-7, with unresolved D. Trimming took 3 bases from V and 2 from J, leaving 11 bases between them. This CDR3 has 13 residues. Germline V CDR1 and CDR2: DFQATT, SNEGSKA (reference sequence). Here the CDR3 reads CSARGPGPYEQYF. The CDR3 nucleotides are TGCAGTGCTAGGGGCCCAGGACCCTACGAGCAGTACTTC.

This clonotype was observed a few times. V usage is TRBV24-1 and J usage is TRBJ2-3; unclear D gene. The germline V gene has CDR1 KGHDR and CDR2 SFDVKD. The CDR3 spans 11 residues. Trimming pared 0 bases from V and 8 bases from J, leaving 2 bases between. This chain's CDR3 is CATSDLRTQYF. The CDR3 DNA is TGTGCCACCAGTGATTTGCGTACGCAGTATTTT.

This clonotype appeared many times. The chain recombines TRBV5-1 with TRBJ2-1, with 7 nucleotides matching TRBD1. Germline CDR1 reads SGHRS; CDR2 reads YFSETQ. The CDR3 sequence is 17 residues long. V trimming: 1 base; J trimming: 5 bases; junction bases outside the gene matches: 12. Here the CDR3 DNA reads TGCGCCAGCAGCTTGAAGGACAGCCGAAGGGGGCACAATGAGCAGTTCTTC. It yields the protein CASSLKDSRRGHNEQFF.

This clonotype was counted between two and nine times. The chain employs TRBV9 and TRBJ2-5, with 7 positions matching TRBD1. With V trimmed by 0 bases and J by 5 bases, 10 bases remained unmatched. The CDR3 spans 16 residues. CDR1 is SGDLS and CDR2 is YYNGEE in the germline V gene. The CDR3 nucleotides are TGTGCCAGCAGCGTAGGAGTAGGGGGCGGAACGGAGACCCAGTACTTC. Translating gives CASSVGVGGGTETQYF.

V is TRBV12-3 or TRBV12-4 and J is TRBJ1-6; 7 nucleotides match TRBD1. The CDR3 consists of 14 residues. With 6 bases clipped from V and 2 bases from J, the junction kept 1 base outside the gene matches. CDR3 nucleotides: TGTGCCAGCAGGACAGGGACCTATAATTCACCCCTCCACTTT. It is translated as CASRTGTYNSPLHF.

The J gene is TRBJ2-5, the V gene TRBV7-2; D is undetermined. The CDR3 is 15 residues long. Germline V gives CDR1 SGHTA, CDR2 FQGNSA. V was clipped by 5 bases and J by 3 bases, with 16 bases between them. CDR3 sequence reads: CASSLPLRAEETQYF. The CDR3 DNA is TGTGCCAGCAGCCTCCCCTTACGGGCGGAAGAGACCCAGTACTTC.

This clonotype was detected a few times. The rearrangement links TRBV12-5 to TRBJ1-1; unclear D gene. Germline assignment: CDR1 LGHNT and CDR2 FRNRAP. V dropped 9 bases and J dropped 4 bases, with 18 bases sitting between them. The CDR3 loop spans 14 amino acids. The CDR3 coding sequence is TGTGCTAGCAAAATTAGTCCAAGGAGCACTGAAGCTTTCTTT. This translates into CASKISPRSTEAFF.

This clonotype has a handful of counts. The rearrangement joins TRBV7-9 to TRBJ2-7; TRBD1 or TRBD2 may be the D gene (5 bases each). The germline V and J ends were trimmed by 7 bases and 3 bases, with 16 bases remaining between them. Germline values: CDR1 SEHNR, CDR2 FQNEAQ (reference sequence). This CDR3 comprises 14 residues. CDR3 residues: CASTSPGRNYEQYF. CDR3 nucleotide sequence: TGTGCCAGCACCTCACCGGGACGAAACTACGAGCAGTACTTC.

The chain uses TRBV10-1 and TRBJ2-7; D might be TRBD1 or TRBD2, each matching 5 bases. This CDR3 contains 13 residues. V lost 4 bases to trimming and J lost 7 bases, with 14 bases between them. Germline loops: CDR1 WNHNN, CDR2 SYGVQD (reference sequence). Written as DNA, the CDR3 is TGCGCCAGCAGTGGTCCCGGGACCGTAGAGCAGTACTTC. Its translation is CASSGPGTVEQYF.

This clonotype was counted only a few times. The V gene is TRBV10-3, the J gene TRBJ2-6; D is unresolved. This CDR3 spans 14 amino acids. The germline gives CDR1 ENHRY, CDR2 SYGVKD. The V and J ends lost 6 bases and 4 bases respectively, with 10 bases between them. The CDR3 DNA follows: TGTGCCATCAGCGCCGTAGGGGGGGCCAACGTCCTGACTTTC. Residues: CAISAVGGANVLTF.

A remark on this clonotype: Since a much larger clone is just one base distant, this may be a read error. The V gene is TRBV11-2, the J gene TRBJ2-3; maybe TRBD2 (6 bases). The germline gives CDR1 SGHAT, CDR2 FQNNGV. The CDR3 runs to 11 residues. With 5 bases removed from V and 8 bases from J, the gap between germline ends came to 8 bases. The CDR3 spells CASSMGGTQYF. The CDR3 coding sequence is TGTGCCAGCAGCATGGGAGGTACGCAGTATTTT.

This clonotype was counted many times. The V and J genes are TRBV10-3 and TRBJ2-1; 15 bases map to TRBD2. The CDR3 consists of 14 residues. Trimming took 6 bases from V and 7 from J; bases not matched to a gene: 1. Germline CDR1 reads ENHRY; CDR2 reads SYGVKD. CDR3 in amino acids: CAISGTSGGNEQFF. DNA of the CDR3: TGTGCCATCAGCGGGACTAGCGGGGGGAATGAGCAGTTCTTC.

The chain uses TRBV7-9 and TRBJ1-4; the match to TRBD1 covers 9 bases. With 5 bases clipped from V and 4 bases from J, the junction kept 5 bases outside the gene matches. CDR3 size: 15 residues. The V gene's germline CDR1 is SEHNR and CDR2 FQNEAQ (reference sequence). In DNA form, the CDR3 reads TGTGCCAGCAGCCCAGGGGACAGGGTTAATGAAAAACTGTTTTTT. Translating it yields CASSPGDRVNEKLFF. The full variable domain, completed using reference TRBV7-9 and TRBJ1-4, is DTGVSQNPRHKITKRGQNVTFRCDPISEHNRLYWYRQTLGQGPEFLTYFQNEAQLEKSRLLSDRFSAERPKGSFSTLEIQRTEQGDSAMYLCASSPGDRVNEKLFFGSGTQLSVL.

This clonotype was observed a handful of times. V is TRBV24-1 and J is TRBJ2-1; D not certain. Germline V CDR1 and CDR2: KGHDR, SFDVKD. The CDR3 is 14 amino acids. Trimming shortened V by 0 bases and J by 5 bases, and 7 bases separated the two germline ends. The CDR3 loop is CATSDLLVNNEQFF. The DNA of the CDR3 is TGTGCCACCAGTGATTTGCTGGTTAACAATGAGCAGTTCTTC.

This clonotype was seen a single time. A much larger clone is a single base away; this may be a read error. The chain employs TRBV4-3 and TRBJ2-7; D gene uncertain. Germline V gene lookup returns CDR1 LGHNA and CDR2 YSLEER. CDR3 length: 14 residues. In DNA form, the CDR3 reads TGCGCCAGCAGCCACCTCGTATGGTCCTACGAGCAGTCCTTC. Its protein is CASSHLVWSYEQSF.

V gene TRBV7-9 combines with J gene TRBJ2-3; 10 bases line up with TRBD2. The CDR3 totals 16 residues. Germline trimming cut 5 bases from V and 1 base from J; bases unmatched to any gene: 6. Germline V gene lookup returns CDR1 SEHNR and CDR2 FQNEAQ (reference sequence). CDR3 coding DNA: TGTGCCAGCAGCATACCTAGCGGGGGTCGCACAGATACGCAGTATTTT. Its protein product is CASSIPSGGRTDTQYF.

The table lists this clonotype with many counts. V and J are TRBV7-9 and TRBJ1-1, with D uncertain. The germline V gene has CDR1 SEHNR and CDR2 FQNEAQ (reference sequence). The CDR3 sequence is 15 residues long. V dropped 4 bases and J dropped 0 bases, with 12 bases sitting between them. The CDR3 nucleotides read TGTGCCAGCAGCTCCCGACTCTATATGAACACTGAAGCTTTCTTT. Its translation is CASSSRLYMNTEAFF.

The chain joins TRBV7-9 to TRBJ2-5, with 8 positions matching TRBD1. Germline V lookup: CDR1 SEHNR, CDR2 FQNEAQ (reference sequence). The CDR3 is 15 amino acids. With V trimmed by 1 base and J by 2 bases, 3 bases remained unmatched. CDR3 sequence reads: CASSLGDRKQETQYF. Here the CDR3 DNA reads TGTGCCAGCAGCTTAGGGGACAGGAAACAAGAGACCCAGTACTTC.

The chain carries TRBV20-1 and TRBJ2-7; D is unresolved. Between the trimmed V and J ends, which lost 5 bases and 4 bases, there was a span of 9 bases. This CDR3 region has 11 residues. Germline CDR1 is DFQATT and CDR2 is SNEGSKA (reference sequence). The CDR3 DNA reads TGCAGTGCTGACCTGTGGTACGAGCAGTACTTC. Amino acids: CSADLWYEQYF.

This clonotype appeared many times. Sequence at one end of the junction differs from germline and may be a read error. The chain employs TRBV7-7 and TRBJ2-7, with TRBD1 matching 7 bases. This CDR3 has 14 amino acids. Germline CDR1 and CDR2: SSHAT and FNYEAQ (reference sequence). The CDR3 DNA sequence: TGTGCTAGCAGCTTAGGGACAGATTCCTACGAGCAGTACTTC. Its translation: CASSLGTDSYEQYF. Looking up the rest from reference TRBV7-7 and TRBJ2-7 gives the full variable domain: GAGVSQSPRYKVTKRGQDVTLRCDPISSHATLYWYQQALGQGPEFLTYFNYEAQPDKSGLPSDRFSAERPEGSISTLTIQRTEQRDSAMYRCASSLGTDSYEQYFGPGTRLTVT.

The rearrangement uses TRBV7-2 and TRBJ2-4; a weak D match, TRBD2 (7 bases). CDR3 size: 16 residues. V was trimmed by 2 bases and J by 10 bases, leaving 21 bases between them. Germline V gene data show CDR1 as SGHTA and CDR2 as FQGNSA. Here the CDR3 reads CASSLIGGGGGVIQYF. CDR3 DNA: TGTGCCAGCAGCTTAATAGGAGGGGGAGGGGGGGTAATTCAGTACTTC.

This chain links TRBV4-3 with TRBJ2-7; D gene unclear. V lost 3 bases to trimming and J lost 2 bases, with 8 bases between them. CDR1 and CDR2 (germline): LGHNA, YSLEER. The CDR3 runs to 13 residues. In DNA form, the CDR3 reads TGCGCCAGCAGCCAGGACCGTCCCTACGAGCAGTACTTC. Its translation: CASSQDRPYEQYF.

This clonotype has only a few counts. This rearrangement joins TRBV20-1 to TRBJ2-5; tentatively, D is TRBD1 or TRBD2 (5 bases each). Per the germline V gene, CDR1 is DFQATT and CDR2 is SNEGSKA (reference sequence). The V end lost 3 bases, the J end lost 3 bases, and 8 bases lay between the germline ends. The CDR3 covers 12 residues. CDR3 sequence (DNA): TGCAGTGCTAGTGTGGGGGAAGAGACCCAGTACTTC. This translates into CSASVGEETQYF.